This T cell receptor (beta chain) is from a study of T cell changes during pregnancy in multiple sclerosis. Data came from immunoSEQ multiplex PCR; TCRdb stores just in-frame clones and leaves some out. Here the sample spans about 110,000 clones, about 90% being singletons. Per the germline V gene, CDR1 is SGDLS and CDR2 is YYNGEE. This CDR3 has 16 residues. V lost 0 bases, J lost 4 bases, and 5 bases stayed unmatched. V usage is TRBV9 and J usage is TRBJ2-1; 9 bases match TRBD2. The receptor was isolated from a female donor with multiple sclerosis, enrolled in a pregnancy study. Specimen: peripheral blood, collected after pregnancy. The chain's CDR3 is CASSVGGGGAYNEQFF. The CDR3 DNA is TGTGCCAGCAGCGTAGGGGGCGGGGGGGCTTACAATGAGCAGTTCTTC.